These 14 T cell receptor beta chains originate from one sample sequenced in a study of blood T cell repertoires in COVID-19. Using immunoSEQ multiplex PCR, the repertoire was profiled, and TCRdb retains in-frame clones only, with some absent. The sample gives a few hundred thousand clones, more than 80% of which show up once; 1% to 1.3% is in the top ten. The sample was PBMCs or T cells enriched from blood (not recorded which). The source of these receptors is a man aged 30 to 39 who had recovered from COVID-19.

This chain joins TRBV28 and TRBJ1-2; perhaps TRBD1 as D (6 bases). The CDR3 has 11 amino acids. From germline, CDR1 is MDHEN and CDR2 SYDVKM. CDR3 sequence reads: CASTTGFGYTF. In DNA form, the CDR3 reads TGTGCTAGTACCACAGGGTTTGGCTACACCTTC.

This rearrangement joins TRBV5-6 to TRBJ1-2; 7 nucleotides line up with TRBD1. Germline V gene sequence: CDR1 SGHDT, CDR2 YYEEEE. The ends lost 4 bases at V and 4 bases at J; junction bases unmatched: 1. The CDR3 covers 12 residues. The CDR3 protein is CASSAGGYGYTF. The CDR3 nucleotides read TGTGCCAGCAGCGCAGGGGGCTATGGCTACACCTTC.

Here the CDR3 reads CASIRRGANEQFF. The CDR3 DNA sequence: TGTGCCAGCATCCGGCGGGGGGCCAATGAGCAGTTCTTC. The chain has TRBV12-3 or TRBV12-4 and TRBJ2-1, with 8 positions matching TRBD2. The V gene end was trimmed by 7 bases and the J gene end by 6 bases; junction bases not matched to a gene: 5. The CDR3 contains 13 residues.

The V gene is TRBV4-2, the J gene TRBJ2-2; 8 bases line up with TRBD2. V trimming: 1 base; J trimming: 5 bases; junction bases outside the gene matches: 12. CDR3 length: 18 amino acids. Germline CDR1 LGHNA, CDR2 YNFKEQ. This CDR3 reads CASSQGAGALSGTGELFF. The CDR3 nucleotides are TGTGCCAGCAGCCAAGGAGCGGGAGCCCTCTCAGGGACCGGGGAGCTGTTTTTT.

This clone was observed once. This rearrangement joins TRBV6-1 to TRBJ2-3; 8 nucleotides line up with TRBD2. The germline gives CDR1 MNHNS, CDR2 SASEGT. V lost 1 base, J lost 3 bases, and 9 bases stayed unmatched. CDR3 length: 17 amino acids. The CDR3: CASSEVGAGGGTDTQYF. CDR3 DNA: TGTGCCAGCAGTGAAGTCGGGGCGGGAGGAGGGACAGATACGCAGTATTTT.

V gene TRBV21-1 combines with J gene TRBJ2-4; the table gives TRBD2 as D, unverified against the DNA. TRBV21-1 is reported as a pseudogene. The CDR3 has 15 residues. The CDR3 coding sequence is TGTGCCAGCAGCTGCGTTGGAGGTGGTCGCGGGGTTCAGTACTTC. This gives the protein CASSCVGGGRGVQYF.

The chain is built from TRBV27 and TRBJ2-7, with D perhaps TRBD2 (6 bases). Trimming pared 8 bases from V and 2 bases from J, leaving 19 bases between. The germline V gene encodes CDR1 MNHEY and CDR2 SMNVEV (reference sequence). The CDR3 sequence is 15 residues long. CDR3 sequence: CASGTLRDLAYEQYF. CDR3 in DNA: TGTGCCAGCGGTACCCTCCGGGACTTGGCCTACGAGCAGTACTTC.

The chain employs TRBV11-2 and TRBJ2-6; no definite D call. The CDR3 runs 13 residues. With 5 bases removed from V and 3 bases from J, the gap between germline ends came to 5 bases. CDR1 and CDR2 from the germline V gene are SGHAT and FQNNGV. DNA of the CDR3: TGTGCCAGCAGCCGCGTTGGGGCCAACGTCCTGACTTTC. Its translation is CASSRVGANVLTF.

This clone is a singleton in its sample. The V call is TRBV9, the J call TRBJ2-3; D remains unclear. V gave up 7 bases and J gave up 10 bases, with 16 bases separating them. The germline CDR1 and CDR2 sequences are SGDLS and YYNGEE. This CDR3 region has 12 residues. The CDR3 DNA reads TGTGCCAGCGGAGAAGAGGCCCCCCCGCAGTATTTT. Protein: CASGEEAPPQYF.

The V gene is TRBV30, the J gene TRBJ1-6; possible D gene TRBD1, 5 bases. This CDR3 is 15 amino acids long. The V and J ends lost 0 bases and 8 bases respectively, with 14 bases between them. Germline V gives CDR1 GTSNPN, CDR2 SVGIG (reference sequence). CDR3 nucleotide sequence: TGTGCCTGGAGTGTAACCGGCAGGGTGGATTCACCCCTCCACTTT. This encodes CAWSVTGRVDSPLHF.

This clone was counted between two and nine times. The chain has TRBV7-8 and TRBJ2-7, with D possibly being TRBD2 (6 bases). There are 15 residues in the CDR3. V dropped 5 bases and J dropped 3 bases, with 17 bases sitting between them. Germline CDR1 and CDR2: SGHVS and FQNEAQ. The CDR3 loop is CASSPREGEVYEQYF. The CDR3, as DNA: TGTGCCAGCAGCCCGAGGGAAGGGGAGGTCTACGAGCAGTACTTC.

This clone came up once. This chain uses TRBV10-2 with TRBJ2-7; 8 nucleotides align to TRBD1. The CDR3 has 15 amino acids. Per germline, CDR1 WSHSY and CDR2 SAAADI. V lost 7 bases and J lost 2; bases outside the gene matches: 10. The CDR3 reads CASIRRTGPAYEQYF. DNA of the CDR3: TGCGCCAGCATTAGACGGACAGGGCCGGCCTACGAGCAGTACTTC.

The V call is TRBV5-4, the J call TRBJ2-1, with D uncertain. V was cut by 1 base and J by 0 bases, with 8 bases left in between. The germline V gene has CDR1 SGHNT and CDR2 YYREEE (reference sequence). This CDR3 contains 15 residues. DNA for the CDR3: TGTGCCAGCAGCTTGTCAGGAAACTCCTACAATGAGCAGTTCTTC. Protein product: CASSLSGNSYNEQFF.

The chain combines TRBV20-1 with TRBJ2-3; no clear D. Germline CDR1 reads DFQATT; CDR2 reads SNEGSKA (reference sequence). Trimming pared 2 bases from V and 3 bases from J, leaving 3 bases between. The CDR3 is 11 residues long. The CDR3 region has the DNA TGCAGTGCTAGACTGACAGATACGCAGTATTTT. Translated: CSARLTDTQYF.